Shown below are 18 T cell receptor beta chains from a single sample sequenced in a study of identical twins. TCRdb reanalysed the 5' RACE reads using MiXCR and keeps one entry per CDR3 protein. Of some 710,000 distinct CDR3 sequences in the sample, 6% to 6.5% were seen once. The sequencing input was naive T cells sorted from blood. The receptors shown here come from a man between 18 and 29 years old in good health.

The rearrangement uses TRBV5-1 and TRBJ2-1, with D possibly TRBD2 on 6 matching bases. The CDR3 consists of 15 residues. The germline gives CDR1 SGHRS, CDR2 YFSETQ. Trimming took 0 bases from V and 2 from J, leaving 9 bases between them. CDR3 bases: TGCGCCAGCAGCTTGGCTGCGGGAACCTACAATGAGCAGTTCTTC. Its protein is CASSLAAGTYNEQFF.

CDR3 protein: CASSFIAGADTQYF. CDR3 DNA: TGTGCCAGCAGCTTTATAGCGGGAGCAGATACGCAGTATTTT. V is TRBV11-2 and J is TRBJ2-3, with TRBD2 matching over 9 bases. Germline V gives CDR1 SGHAT, CDR2 FQNNGV. V shed 3 bases, J shed 4 bases, and the junction held 2 bases outside the gene matches. This CDR3 is built from 14 residues.

In its sample, this clonotype was seen many times. The J gene is TRBJ2-2, the V gene TRBV28; TRBD2 aligns across 11 bases. From germline, CDR1 is MDHEN and CDR2 SYDVKM. The V gene end was trimmed by 7 bases and the J gene end by 6 bases; junction bases not matched to a gene: 10. This CDR3 region has 16 residues. DNA for the CDR3: TGTGCCAGCACCGGGCCTAGCGGGAGGATGGCCGGGGAGCTGTTTTTT. Protein sequence: CASTGPSGRMAGELFF.

This chain uses TRBV19 with TRBJ2-1; D remains unclear. Germline loops: CDR1 LNHDA, CDR2 SQIVND (reference sequence). With 1 base removed from V and 3 bases from J, the gap between germline ends came to 16 bases. The length of the CDR3 is 17 residues. The CDR3 here is CASSIGHGEGIYNEQFF. The CDR3 bases are TGTGCCAGTAGTATAGGCCATGGGGAAGGGATCTACAATGAGCAGTTCTTC.

This clonotype was counted ten times or more. The rearrangement links TRBV6-1 to TRBJ2-1; 7 bases are a match to TRBD2. The germline V gene encodes CDR1 MNHNS and CDR2 SASEGT. Trimming took 5 bases from V and 4 from J; bases not matched to a gene: 11. This CDR3 has 16 amino acids. CDR3 DNA: TGTGCCAGCAGTCTAGGGGCGGGAGCCCCTTACAATGAGCAGTTCTTC. It specifies CASSLGAGAPYNEQFF.

This clonotype was counted at least ten times. This rearrangement joins TRBV5-4 to TRBJ1-3, with D unresolved. Germline V gives CDR1 SGHNT, CDR2 YYREEE (reference sequence). V shed 4 bases and J shed 4 bases, with 21 bases lying between them. This CDR3 is built from 17 residues. The CDR3 region is CASSHQTYSLQGNTIYF. The CDR3 DNA is TGTGCCAGCAGCCACCAAACATACAGTCTACAAGGAAACACCATATATTTT.

Ten or more counts support this clonotype. The chain has TRBV12-3 or TRBV12-4 and TRBJ1-1; D uncertain. The CDR3 spans 13 residues. The germline V and J ends were trimmed by 8 bases and 0 bases, with 10 bases remaining between them. The CDR3 here is CASEREMNTEAFF. CDR3 nucleotides: TGTGCCAGCGAGAGAGAAATGAACACTGAAGCTTTCTTT.

This clonotype turned up a few times. V usage is TRBV6-1 and J usage is TRBJ2-1; TRBD1 aligns across 7 bases. Germline CDR1 MNHNS, CDR2 SASEGT. J lost 2 bases, V lost 6 bases, and 10 bases had no gene match. The CDR3 is 16 residues long. The CDR3: CASSSGTAVPYNEQFF. As DNA, the CDR3 is TGTGCCAGCAGCTCCGGGACAGCCGTGCCCTACAATGAGCAGTTCTTC.

As regards this clonotype: A single base separates this from a much larger clone, so it may be a read error. V gene TRBV20-1 combines with J gene TRBJ2-1, with D possibly matching TRBD1 (5 bases). Trimming left V 3 bases short and J 9 bases short, with 24 bases between. The CDR3 covers 16 residues. Per the germline V gene, CDR1 is DFQATT and CDR2 is SNEGSKA (reference sequence). The CDR3 nucleotides are TGCAGTGCTAGGGGCTGGGCAGGGTGTAGTAGAGGTGAGCAGTTCTTC. This gives the protein CSARGWAGCSRGEQFF.

This clonotype was counted many times. The chain couples TRBV29-1 to TRBJ2-1; D is unclear. CDR1 is SQVTM and CDR2 is ANQGSEA in the germline V gene. The germline V and J ends were trimmed by 3 bases and 7 bases, with 1 base remaining between them. The CDR3 has 9 residues. CDR3 coding DNA: TGCAGCGTTGAGAATGAGCAGTTCTTC. This translates into CSVENEQFF.

The chain links TRBV20-1 to TRBJ2-7, with D unclear. V was shortened by 3 bases and J by 2 bases, with 11 bases between the two germline ends. The CDR3 is made up of 13 amino acids. Germline-derived CDR1 and CDR2 are DFQATT and SNEGSKA (reference sequence). The CDR3 protein is CSARMRETYEQYV. CDR3 in DNA: TGCAGTGCTAGGATGCGCGAGACCTACGAGCAGTACGTC.

The V and J genes are TRBV27 and TRBJ1-1, with 7 positions matching TRBD1. The ends lost 4 bases at V and 3 bases at J; junction bases unmatched: 2. Germline V gene data show CDR1 as MNHEY and CDR2 as SMNVEV (reference sequence). This CDR3 has 13 residues. The CDR3 sequence is CASSWGQHTEAFF. The DNA for the CDR3 is TGTGCCAGCAGTTGGGGACAGCACACTGAAGCTTTCTTT.

This clonotype came up many times. The genes are TRBV4-3 and TRBJ2-2, with 10 bases that match TRBD2. There are 17 residues in the CDR3. The germline V gene encodes CDR1 LGHNA and CDR2 YSLEER. After removal of 1 base from V and 5 bases from J, the junction contained 7 bases not matched to a gene. CDR3 nucleotides: TGCGCCAGCAGCCAAGCGGGGCTAGCGGGAGCGACCGGGGAGCTGTTTTTT. This encodes CASSQAGLAGATGELFF.

This clonotype occurred many times. The chain links TRBV12-3 or TRBV12-4 to TRBJ1-5; no definite D call. Trimming stripped 2 bases from V and 0 bases from J, with 8 bases between. The CDR3 loop spans 15 amino acids. Written as DNA, the CDR3 is TGTGCCAGCAGTTTAACGGCCGCTAGCAATCAGCCCCAGCATTTT. It translates to CASSLTAASNQPQHF.

This clonotype was counted many times. The rearrangement joins TRBV7-9 to TRBJ2-3; no clear D gene. The V gene's germline CDR1 is SEHNR and CDR2 FQNEAQ (reference sequence). V was shortened by 2 bases and J by 4 bases, with 7 bases between the two germline ends. The CDR3 consists of 13 residues. CDR3 region: CASSLNSPDTQYF. CDR3 DNA sequence: TGTGCCAGCAGCTTAAACTCACCAGATACGCAGTATTTT.

The J gene is TRBJ2-7, the V gene TRBV6-2 or TRBV6-3, with TRBD2 matching over 9 bases. Germline-derived CDR1 and CDR2 are MNHEY and SVGEGT. The CDR3 has 15 residues. Germline trimming cut 0 bases from V and 5 bases from J; bases unmatched to any gene: 5. The CDR3 region is CASSYSSGSLNEQYF. DNA of the CDR3: TGTGCCAGCAGTTACTCTAGCGGGAGTCTCAACGAGCAGTACTTC.

J is TRBJ2-6 and V is TRBV28, with a weak D call TRBD1 (6 bases). The CDR3 length is 19 residues. Germline CDR1 is MDHEN and CDR2 is SYDVKM. V lost 4 bases, J lost 0 bases, and 19 bases lay in between. The CDR3 region has the DNA TGTGCCAGCAGTTCTACCCGCACCGACAGGACCTCTGGGGCCAACGTCCTGACTTTC. Amino acids: CASSSTRTDRTSGANVLTF.

The chain is built from TRBV4-3 and TRBJ2-2; 8 bases are a match to TRBD1. CDR3 length equals 16 residues. With 0 bases clipped from V and 0 bases from J, the junction kept 0 bases outside the gene matches. The germline V gene encodes CDR1 LGHNA and CDR2 YSLEER. The CDR3 DNA is TGCGCCAGCAGCCAAGAGGACAGGGCGAACACCGGGGAGCTGTTTTTT. It encodes CASSQEDRANTGELFF.